What follows is one T cell receptor beta chain and its context. The antigen remains undetermined. This CDR3 is also generated by other DNA sequences in the sample. This sample is drawn from a study of cytomegalovirus exposure and HLA in healthy donors. Profiled with immunoSEQ multiplex PCR; TCRdb holds only in-frame clones, not every one. The table has a few hundred thousand clones, around four fifths seen once; the top ten hold more than 13%. Study-wide findings and caveats: For most TCR sequences rarity was the rule, although some public TCRs occurred in many donors. Within the 120 or so validation repertoires, first-cohort TCR clusters tended to co-occur, according to a later analysis. Reported results showed that the classifier diagnosed cytomegalovirus status with high specificity and sensitivity.

The germline gives CDR1 KGHSH, CDR2 LQKENI. There are 15 residues in the CDR3. V was cut by 0 bases and J by 1 base, with 9 bases left in between. The chain combines TRBV18 with TRBJ1-1; D perhaps matches TRBD1 (5 bases). Sequenced: PBMCs. This sequence originates from a woman aged 25 to 45 in good health and CMV-seropositive. The CDR3 loop reads CASSPPGGQNTEAFF. The DNA of the CDR3 is TGTGCCAGCTCACCACCGGGGGGTCAGAACACTGAAGCTTTCTTT. The variable domain in full, with the rest retrieved from reference TRBV18 and TRBJ1-1, is NAGVMQNPRHLVRRRGQEARLRCSPMKGHSHVYWYRQLPEEGLKFMVYLQKENIIDESGMPKERFSAEFPKEGPSILRIQQVVRGDSAAYFCASSPPGGQNTEAFFGQGTRLTVV.